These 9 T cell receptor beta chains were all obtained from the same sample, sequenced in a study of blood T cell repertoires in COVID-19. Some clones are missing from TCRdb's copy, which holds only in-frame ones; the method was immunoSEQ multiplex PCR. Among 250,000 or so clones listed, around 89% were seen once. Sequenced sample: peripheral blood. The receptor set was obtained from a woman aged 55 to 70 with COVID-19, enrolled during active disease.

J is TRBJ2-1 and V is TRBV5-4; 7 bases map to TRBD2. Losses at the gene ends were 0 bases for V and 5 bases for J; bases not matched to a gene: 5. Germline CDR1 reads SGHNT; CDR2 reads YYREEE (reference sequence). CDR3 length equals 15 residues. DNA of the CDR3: TGTGCCAGCAGCTTGGGGGCTAGCGGCCACAATGAGCAGTTCTTC. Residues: CASSLGASGHNEQFF. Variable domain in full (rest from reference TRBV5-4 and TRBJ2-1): ETGVTQSPTHLIKTRGQQVTLRCSSQSGHNTVSWYQQALGQGPQFIFQYYREEENGRGNFPPRFSGLQFPNYSSELNVNALELDDSALYLCASSLGASGHNEQFFGPGTRLTVL.

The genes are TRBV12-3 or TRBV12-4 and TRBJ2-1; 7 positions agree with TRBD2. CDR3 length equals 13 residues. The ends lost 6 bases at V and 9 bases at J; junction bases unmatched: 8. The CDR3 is CASSPGGFGEQFF. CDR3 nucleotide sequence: TGTGCCAGCAGCCCCGGGGGGTTTGGTGAGCAGTTCTTC.

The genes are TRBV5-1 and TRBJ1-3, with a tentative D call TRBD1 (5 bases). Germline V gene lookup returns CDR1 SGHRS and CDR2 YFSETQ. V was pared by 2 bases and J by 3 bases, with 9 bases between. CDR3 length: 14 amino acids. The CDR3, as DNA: TGCGCCAGCAGCTTCGACAGCCTTGGAAACACCATATATTTT. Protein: CASSFDSLGNTIYF.

In DNA, the CDR3 is TGCAGCGTTGAAGTCTCAGGGGTTGGTACCCAGCATTTT. Its translation: CSVEVSGVGTQHF. This chain connects TRBV29-1 to TRBJ1-5, with D tentatively TRBD1 (6 bases). The CDR3 totals 13 residues. Trimming took off 1 base at V and 11 bases at J, with 15 bases between the two ends. Germline values: CDR1 SQVTM, CDR2 ANQGSEA.

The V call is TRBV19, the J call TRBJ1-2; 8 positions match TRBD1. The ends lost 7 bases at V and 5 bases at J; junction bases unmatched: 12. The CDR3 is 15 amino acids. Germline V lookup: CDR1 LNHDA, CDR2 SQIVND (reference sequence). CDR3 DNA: TGTGCCAGTAACTATCGGGCAGGGGGCAGGTATGGCTACACCTTC. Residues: CASNYRAGGRYGYTF. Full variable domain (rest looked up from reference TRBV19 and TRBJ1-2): DGGITQSPKYLFRKEGQNVTLSCEQNLNHDAMYWYRQDPGQGLRLIYYSQIVNDFQKGDIAEGYSVSREKKESFPLTVTSAQKNPTAFYLCASNYRAGGRYGYTFGSGTRLTVV.

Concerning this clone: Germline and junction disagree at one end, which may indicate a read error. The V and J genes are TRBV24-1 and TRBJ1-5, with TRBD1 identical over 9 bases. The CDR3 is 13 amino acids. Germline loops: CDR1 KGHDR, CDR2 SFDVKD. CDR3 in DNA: TGTGCCACCAGTGAGGGGAGGACAGGGGCCCTGAATTTT. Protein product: CATSEGRTGALNF.

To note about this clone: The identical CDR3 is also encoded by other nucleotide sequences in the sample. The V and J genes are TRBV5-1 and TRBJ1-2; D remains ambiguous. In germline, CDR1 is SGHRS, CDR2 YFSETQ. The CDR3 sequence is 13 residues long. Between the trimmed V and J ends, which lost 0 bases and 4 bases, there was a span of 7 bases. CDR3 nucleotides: TGCGCCAGCAGCTTGGGGCAGTTCTATGGCTACACCTTC. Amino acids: CASSLGQFYGYTF.

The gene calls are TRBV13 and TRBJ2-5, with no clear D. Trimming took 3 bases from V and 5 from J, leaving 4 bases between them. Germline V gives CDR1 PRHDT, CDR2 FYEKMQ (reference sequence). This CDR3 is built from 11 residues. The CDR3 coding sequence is TGTGCCAGCAGCTTGCGTGAGACCCAGTACTTC. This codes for CASSLRETQYF. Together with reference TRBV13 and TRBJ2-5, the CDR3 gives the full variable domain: AAGVIQSPRHLIKEKRETATLKCYPIPRHDTVYWYQQGPGQDPQFLISFYEKMQSDKGSIPDRFSAQQFSDYHSELNMSSLELGDSALYFCASSLRETQYFGPGTRLLVL.

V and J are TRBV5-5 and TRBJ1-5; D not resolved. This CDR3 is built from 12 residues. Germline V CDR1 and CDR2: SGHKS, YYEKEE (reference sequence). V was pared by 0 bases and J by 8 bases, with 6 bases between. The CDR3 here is CASSLDSEPQHF. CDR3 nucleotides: TGTGCCAGCAGCTTGGACAGTGAGCCCCAGCATTTT.